This T cell receptor (beta chain) was captured by sequencing in a study of cytomegalovirus exposure and HLA in healthy donors. Sequencing was performed with immunoSEQ multiplex PCR; in TCRdb, only in-frame clones are kept and a portion is missing. This table holds 130,000 to 150,000 clones, 85% to 90% found once. This CDR3 contains 12 residues. Germline assignment: CDR1 SQVTM and CDR2 ANQGSEA. V lost 2 bases and J 6 bases, leaving 10 bases between the germline ends. As for this clone: Its target is unknown.

Study results and limitations: In the 120 or so validation repertoires, just under 95% of cluster scores exceeded 0, per a later analysis. For most TCR sequences rarity was the rule, although some public TCRs occurred in many donors. TCR beta chains numbering 164 were designated cytomegalovirus-associated.

This clonotype was obtained from a woman younger than 30 in good health and CMV-seropositive. Sequenced input: PBMCs. V usage is TRBV29-1 and J usage is TRBJ1-2, with D maybe TRBD1 (5 bases). CDR3 region: CSVESGFNGYTF. The DNA for the CDR3 is TGCAGCGTTGAATCAGGGTTTAATGGCTACACCTTC.